This T cell receptor beta chain was sequenced in a study of cytomegalovirus exposure and HLA in healthy donors (dated by TCRdb to the late 2010s). Context from the whole study: According to a later analysis, one platform produced both the 110 or so validation repertoires and the 666 repertoires of the first cohort. A separate validation cohort of 90 to 150 different subjects was used in addition to the approximately 670-subject first cohort. To predict cytomegalovirus infection status, the study combined high-throughput TCR immunosequencing, statistical association of individual TCRs with disease status, and machine learning. The study was designed to test whether signatures of past pathogen exposure could be identified by cataloging public T cell receptors.

The method behind the library was the immunoSEQ multiplex PCR assay. The paper's processing steps were these. A statistical classification framework was built for diagnosing cytomegalovirus status from the catalog of TCR beta chain sequences. TCRdb mirrors the immuneACCESS table, restricted to in-frame sequences. Some clones are absent from its copies; in checked studies, under half trace to an unresolved V gene, and the reason for the others is unknown. The D gene and trimming were derived from the DNA, and the V and J assignments and clone size from that table. The sample table records about 79,000 clones; 93% of these occur just once. Clones ranked in the top ten supply about 3.6% of the sample. Points on this clone: Its antigen remains undetermined. One base away there is no much larger clone; base qualities are not given.

CDR1 MDHEN and CDR2 SYDVKM are derived from the germline V gene. The CDR3 spans 14 residues, from the cysteine through the phenylalanine. Just CDR3 DNA is preserved here, 42 bases in frame from base 1. Between the V and J ends, shortened by 2 bases and 2 bases respectively, the junction contains 7 bases. General findings and caveats noted by the study authors: A total of 150 to 200 TCR beta chains were listed by the study as associated with cytomegalovirus. Cytomegalovirus status was reported to be diagnosed by the classifier with high specificity and sensitivity in both the original and validation cohorts. The authors suggested that the approach could potentially be generalized to other disease states and immunological phenotypes. Most TCR sequences were seen in very few donors, while some public TCRs were found in many individuals. Subsequent analysis determined that TCRs grouped into clusters in the first cohort also showed a tendency toward co-occurrence across the 120 validation repertoires, and roughly 95% of cluster scores exceeded 0. A later analysis had no HLA typing for the validation cohort, so co-occurrence there was scored across all 130 or so repertoires. A few of the identified cytomegalovirus-associated TCR beta chains were confirmed in vitro to be specific for cytomegalovirus antigens.

The donors were included in the validation cohort of 130 or so subjects, a group kept apart from the roughly 670-subject first cohort. In this chain, TRBV28 is recombined with TRBJ1-3, with no reliable assignment of the D segment. Sequences were obtained from PBMCs. The sequence was collected from a woman aged 25-40 years in good health and CMV-seronegative. The nucleotide sequence is given as TGTGCCAGCAGTTTAGGCGGGGCTGGAAACACCATATATTTT. Its translation is CASSLGGAGNTIYF.